The rows below give T cell receptor beta chains drawn from one sample of a study of blood T cell repertoires in COVID-19. Clones were sequenced by immunoSEQ multiplex PCR, and TCRdb holds only the in-frame ones, with some missing. The sample lists 150,000 to 200,000 clones, about 92% occurring once. Sample: peripheral blood. These TCRs come from a man aged 25-45 years with COVID-19, enrolled during active disease. CDR3s include the opening cysteine and the closing phenylalanine or tryptophan. A D gene is named only where the DNA matches it firmly.

>TRBV6-5|TRBJ1-2|TRBD1
TGTGCCAGCAGCACCCGCCACAGGGGTAGGGACGGCTACACCTTC
CASSTRHRGRDGYTF
>TRBV19|TRBJ1-1|-
TGTGCCAGTAGTATAGGACGAGGGTGGCCGGGCCCTGAAGCTTTCTTT
CASSIGRGWPGPEAFF
>TRBV5-4|TRBJ2-2|-
TGTGCCAGCAGCTTTTTAGTACAGTCGAACACCGGGGAGCTGTTTTTT
CASSFLVQSNTGELFF
>TRBV15|TRBJ1-5|-
TGTGCCACCAGCAGAGTACAGGATAGCAATCAGCCCCAGCATTTT
CATSRVQDSNQPQHF
>TRBV7-9|TRBJ1-4|-
TGTGCCAGCAGCTTCGATACATCCCGAATAGAGAGGGATGAAAAACTGTTTTTT
CASSFDTSRIERDEKLFF
>TRBV7-9|TRBJ1-4|TRBD1
TGTGCCAGCAGCTATATGAGACCGGGACAGCAAAATGAAAAACTGTTTTTT
CASSYMRPGQQNEKLFF
>TRBV15|TRBJ1-1|-
TGTGCCACCAGCAGAGATGGGGGCTTGAACACTGAAGCTTTCTTT
CATSRDGGLNTEAFF
>TRBV2|TRBJ1-2|-
TGTGCCAGCATGCTGGATGTGGGCGGCTACACCTTC
CASMLDVGGYTF
>TRBV25-1|TRBJ2-7|TRBD2
TGTGCCAGCAGTGATGCGGGGGGACACCGGGAGCAGTACTTC
CASSDAGGHREQYF
>TRBV18|TRBJ2-6|-
TGTGCCAGCCATCCCCAGGGCAGTTACTTCTCTGGGGCCAACGTCCTGACTTTC
CASHPQGSYFSGANVLTF
>TRBV18|TRBJ2-7|TRBD2
TGTGCCAGCTCACCGACGGGACTAGCCTACTACGAGCAGTACTTC
CASSPTGLAYYEQYF
>TRBV4-1|TRBJ2-2|-
TGCGCCAGCAGCCAAGATGGGAGAAGAACCGGGGAGCTGTTTTTT
CASSQDGRRTGELFF
>TRBV5-1|TRBJ2-1|TRBD2
TGCGCCAGCAAACGAGCGGGGGGATACAATGAGCAGTTCTTC
CASKRAGGYNEQFF
>TRBV7-2|TRBJ2-2|-
TGTGCCAGCAGCTTAGAGGGAGTAGGCACCGGGGAGCTGTTTTTT
CASSLEGVGTGELFF
>TRBV19|TRBJ1-1|TRBD1
TGTGCCAGTAGTGCCCATCGACAGGGGACTGAAGCTTTCTTT
CASSAHRQGTEAFF
>TRBV27|TRBJ1-1|-
TGTGCCAGCAGTGACAGAGGCGGGAACACTGAAGCTTTCTTT
CASSDRGGNTEAFF
>TRBV11-2|TRBJ1-2|-
TGTGCCAGCAGCTTCGGGAACAGGGTATCTGGGAGATCGAACTATGGCTACACCTTC
CASSFGNRVSGRSNYGYTF